The next 25 T cell receptor beta chains were all read from a single sample in a study of T-cell reconstitution after alpha-beta-depleted transplantation in children. It was with unique molecular identifiers that the TCRbeta library was prepared. TCRdb recomputed calls from the PCR reads with MiXCR, one row per CDR3 protein. The sample has 170,000 or so distinct CDR3 sequences; around 6.8% are singletons. Source: PBMCs from the stem cell graft donor, taken from the stem cell graft. These receptors were obtained from a human donor who donated a stem cell graft to a child with Wiskott-Aldrich syndrome.

This clonotype was detected only a few times. The chain couples TRBV27 to TRBJ1-1, with D possibly being TRBD1 (5 bases). The V end lost 7 bases, the J end lost 4 bases, and 10 bases lay between the germline ends. This CDR3 is 12 amino acids long. Per the germline V gene, CDR1 is MNHEY and CDR2 is SMNVEV (reference sequence). Here the CDR3 DNA reads TGTGCCAGCATTAGGGGTTCCACTGAAGCTTTCTTT. It codes for CASIRGSTEAFF.

This clonotype was detected many times. The chain is built from TRBV6-1 and TRBJ2-1, with 8 bases fitting TRBD2. Germline V gene sequence: CDR1 MNHNS, CDR2 SASEGT. CDR3 length equals 17 residues. Germline trimming cut 8 bases from V and 0 bases from J; bases unmatched to any gene: 12. The CDR3 loop reads CASRPLSGSSSYNEQFF. The CDR3 bases are TGTGCCAGCCGACCCCTAAGCGGGAGTAGCTCCTACAATGAGCAGTTCTTC.

V usage is TRBV3-1 and J usage is TRBJ2-1; TRBD2 is a possible D gene (5 bases). V was shortened by 4 bases and J by 9 bases, with 10 bases between the two germline ends. Germline assignment: CDR1 LGHDT and CDR2 YNNKEL (reference sequence). The CDR3 is made up of 12 amino acids. Here the CDR3 DNA reads TGTGCCAGCAGCCCCCTGGGGAGTGAGCAGTTCTTC. This gives the protein CASSPLGSEQFF.

This chain connects TRBV5-4 to TRBJ2-1; the match to TRBD2 covers 8 bases. The trim removed 0 bases at V and 5 bases at J, leaving 4 bases unmatched. The CDR3 sequence is 15 residues long. Germline CDR1 is SGHNT and CDR2 is YYREEE (reference sequence). DNA for the CDR3: TGTGCCAGCAGCTTGGCAGCGGGAGTCCACAATGAGCAGTTCTTC. It specifies CASSLAAGVHNEQFF.

Many counts were recorded for this clonotype. The chain uses TRBV12-3 or TRBV12-4 and TRBJ2-4, with D unclear. V was trimmed by 5 bases and J by 0 bases, leaving 17 bases between them. This CDR3 is built from 17 residues. This chain's CDR3 is CASSANKGFVAKNIQYF. The CDR3 region has the DNA TGTGCCAGCAGTGCTAACAAGGGATTTGTAGCCAAAAACATTCAGTACTTC.

In its sample, this clonotype was seen many times. The rearrangement joins TRBV20-1 to TRBJ1-1; D remains unclear. Germline assignment: CDR1 DFQATT and CDR2 SNEGSKA (reference sequence). The ends were cut back, 6 bases at V and 4 bases at J, with 9 bases in the middle. This CDR3 region has 11 residues. CDR3 in DNA: TGCAGTGCCGCGAGGAGCACTGAAGCTTTCTTT. Amino acid sequence: CSAARSTEAFF.

This clonotype was counted at least ten times. The V call is TRBV12-3 or TRBV12-4, the J call TRBJ2-1; no definite D call. The CDR3 extends over 15 amino acids. V was clipped by 5 bases and J by 3 bases, with 14 bases between them. The CDR3 bases are TGTGCCAGCAGTCTAATAGAAGTGGGCTACAATGAGCAGTTCTTC. Translation gives CASSLIEVGYNEQFF.

This clonotype was seen at least ten times. The chain joins TRBV4-3 to TRBJ2-3; tentative D call: TRBD2 (6 bases). V was trimmed by 4 bases and J by 1 base, leaving 12 bases between them. The germline CDR1 and CDR2 sequences are LGHNA and YSLEER. The CDR3 runs 15 residues. The CDR3 bases are TGCGCCAGCAGCCGCGGGACTTTTGGCACAGATACGCAGTATTTT. Encoded protein: CASSRGTFGTDTQYF.

In its sample, this clonotype was seen a few times. CDR3 region: CSASPVRAGRSREHF. The CDR3 DNA reads as TGCAGTGCTAGCCCAGTCAGGGCAGGGAGGTCTAGAGAGCATTTT. The J gene is TRBJ1-5, the V gene TRBV20-1; D might be TRBD1 (5 bases). CDR3 length equals 15 residues. Trimming removed 3 bases from V and 14 bases from J, with 26 bases in between. Germline lookup yields CDR1 DFQATT and CDR2 SNEGSKA (reference sequence).

This clonotype was seen many times. The chain is built from TRBV18 and TRBJ2-1; D is possibly TRBD1 (5 bases). Germline CDR1 reads KGHSH; CDR2 reads LQKENI. V lost 1 base, J lost 7 bases, and 17 bases lay in between. The CDR3 contains 16 residues. The CDR3 here is CASSPRWAGSVNEQFF. The CDR3 bases are TGTGCCAGCTCACCACGGTGGGCAGGGTCTGTTAATGAGCAGTTCTTC.

This clonotype was seen repeatedly, ten times or more. The chain combines TRBV6-5 with TRBJ1-1; D possibly corresponds to TRBD1 (6 bases). CDR3 length equals 15 residues. The V gene lost 6 bases and the J gene lost 0 bases, with 14 bases spanning the gap. Germline CDR1 and CDR2: MNHEY and SVGAGI. CDR3: CASRSGGGMNTEAFF. Written as DNA, the CDR3 is TGTGCCAGCAGGAGTGGGGGGGGCATGAACACTGAAGCTTTCTTT.

The V and J genes are TRBV13 and TRBJ2-1; 7 bases map to TRBD1. V lost 2 bases to trimming and J lost 3 bases; unmatched junction nucleotides: 1. The CDR3 runs 14 residues. Per germline, CDR1 PRHDT and CDR2 FYEKMQ (reference sequence). The CDR3 region has the DNA TGTGCCAGCAGCTTAAACAGGGGCTACAATGAGCAGTTCTTC. Amino acids: CASSLNRGYNEQFF. The full variable domain, in which reference TRBV13 and TRBJ2-1 provide the parts outside the CDR3, is AAGVIQSPRHLIKEKRETATLKCYPIPRHDTVYWYQQGPGQDPQFLISFYEKMQSDKGSIPDRFSAQQFSDYHSELNMSSLELGDSALYFCASSLNRGYNEQFFGPGTRLTVL.

This clonotype was counted ten times or more. The gene calls are TRBV12-3 or TRBV12-4 and TRBJ1-6; D might be TRBD1 (6 bases). CDR3 length: 13 residues. With 6 bases removed from V and 7 bases from J, the gap between germline ends came to 10 bases. The CDR3 loop is CASRNTGNSPLHF. CDR3 sequence (DNA): TGTGCCAGCAGGAACACAGGGAATTCACCCCTCCACTTT.

This clonotype occurred a few times. The CDR3 loop is CASSYSLAGILSYEQYF. The CDR3 nucleotides are TGTGCCAGCAGTTACTCACTAGCGGGGATCTTGTCCTACGAGCAGTACTTC. The gene calls are TRBV6-2 or TRBV6-3 and TRBJ2-7, with TRBD2 identical over 10 bases. The CDR3 is made up of 17 amino acids. V gave up 0 bases and J gave up 1 base; unmatched junction bases: 6. The germline V gene has CDR1 MNHEY and CDR2 SVGEGT.

J is TRBJ2-1 and V is TRBV6-2 or TRBV6-3; 7 nucleotides align to TRBD2. Trimming took 4 bases from V and 6 from J; bases not matched to a gene: 6. CDR1 is MNHEY, CDR2 SVGEGT, per germline. This CDR3 contains 14 residues. The CDR3 coding sequence is TGTGCCAGCAGTTCTTTGGGGGGGACCAATGAGCAGTTCTTC. Protein: CASSSLGGTNEQFF.

This clonotype appeared many times. This chain links TRBV7-9 with TRBJ1-1; no clear D. This CDR3 has 12 amino acids. Trimming pared 7 bases from V and 0 bases from J, leaving 6 bases between. Per the germline V gene, CDR1 is SEHNR and CDR2 is FQNEAQ (reference sequence). The CDR3 reads CASKRMNTEAFF. The CDR3 region has the DNA TGTGCCAGCAAACGTATGAACACTGAAGCTTTCTTT.

This clonotype was seen at least ten times. CDR3 DNA sequence: TGCGCCAGCAGCCGAGGACAAATGAGCTCCTACAATGAGCAGTTCTTC. Residues: CASSRGQMSSYNEQFF. The V gene is TRBV4-1, the J gene TRBJ2-1; possibly TRBD1 for D (5 bases). The CDR3 loop spans 16 amino acids. V dropped 4 bases and J dropped 0 bases, with 13 bases sitting between them. Germline V gives CDR1 MGHRA, CDR2 YSYEKL.

This clonotype was found many times. The chain combines TRBV20-1 with TRBJ1-1; D perhaps matches TRBD1 (5 bases). V was cut by 5 bases and J by 3 bases, with 16 bases left in between. The CDR3 has 14 amino acids. Germline lookup yields CDR1 DFQATT and CDR2 SNEGSKA (reference sequence). Written as DNA, the CDR3 is TGCAGTGCTGCCTCAGGGACGTCCGACACTGAAGCTTTCTTT. Its protein is CSAASGTSDTEAFF.

This clonotype showed up many times. The V call is TRBV29-1, the J call TRBJ1-1; D is perhaps TRBD1 (5 bases). The V end lost 4 bases, the J end lost 4 bases, and 7 bases lay between the germline ends. The CDR3 consists of 11 residues. The V gene's germline CDR1 is SQVTM and CDR2 ANQGSEA. DNA of the CDR3: TGCAGCGTTGGGGGGGGCACTGAAGCTTTCTTT. Amino acids: CSVGGGTEAFF.

This clonotype has at least ten counts. The chain uses TRBV27 and TRBJ2-2; D gene ambiguous. The germline V gene encodes CDR1 MNHEY and CDR2 SMNVEV (reference sequence). The CDR3 totals 14 residues. Trimming took 6 bases from V and 1 from J, leaving 9 bases between them. Written as DNA, the CDR3 is TGTGCCAGCAGCCAATACAGGAACACCGGGGAGCTGTTTTTT. Protein sequence: CASSQYRNTGELFF.

V usage is TRBV9 and J usage is TRBJ1-1; D call uncertain. V lost 0 bases and J 1 base, leaving 7 bases between the germline ends. Germline V CDR1 and CDR2: SGDLS, YYNGEE. The CDR3 covers 14 residues. In DNA, the CDR3 is TGTGCCAGCAGCGTAGGATTCGGGAACACTGAAGCTTTCTTT. This encodes CASSVGFGNTEAFF.

This clonotype occurred many times. The V call is TRBV24-1, the J call TRBJ1-2; perhaps TRBD1 as D (6 bases). CDR1 is KGHDR and CDR2 is SFDVKD in the germline V gene. Trimming pared 4 bases from V and 2 bases from J, leaving 13 bases between. The CDR3 extends over 15 amino acids. The chain's CDR3 is CATSDPSDRNYGYTF. CDR3 nucleotide sequence: TGTGCCACCAGTGACCCTTCGGACAGAAACTATGGCTACACCTTC.

As DNA, the CDR3 is TGTGCCAGTAGTATACAGAACACTGAAGCTTTCTTT. Its translation: CASSIQNTEAFF. The rearrangement uses TRBV19 and TRBJ1-1; D call uncertain. The CDR3 is 12 residues long. Germline V gene sequence: CDR1 LNHDA, CDR2 SQIVND (reference sequence). Trimming stripped 2 bases from V and 1 base from J, with 2 bases between.

There are many counts of this clonotype. The chain joins TRBV5-1 to TRBJ2-7; D is unclear. Trimming took off 2 bases at V and 0 bases at J, with 6 bases between the two ends. CDR1 is SGHRS, CDR2 YFSETQ, per germline. CDR3 length: 13 residues. The CDR3 here is CASSLMSSYEQYF. CDR3 sequence (DNA): TGCGCCAGCAGCTTAATGAGCTCCTACGAGCAGTACTTC.

Many counts were recorded for this clonotype. The rearrangement links TRBV5-1 to TRBJ2-1; D not resolved. V lost 1 base to trimming and J lost 6 bases, with 14 bases between them. Germline V CDR1 and CDR2: SGHRS, YFSETQ. CDR3 length: 15 amino acids. CDR3 amino acids: CASSLSDFLGNEQFF. The CDR3 DNA sequence: TGCGCCAGCAGCTTGTCCGACTTCCTAGGCAATGAGCAGTTCTTC.